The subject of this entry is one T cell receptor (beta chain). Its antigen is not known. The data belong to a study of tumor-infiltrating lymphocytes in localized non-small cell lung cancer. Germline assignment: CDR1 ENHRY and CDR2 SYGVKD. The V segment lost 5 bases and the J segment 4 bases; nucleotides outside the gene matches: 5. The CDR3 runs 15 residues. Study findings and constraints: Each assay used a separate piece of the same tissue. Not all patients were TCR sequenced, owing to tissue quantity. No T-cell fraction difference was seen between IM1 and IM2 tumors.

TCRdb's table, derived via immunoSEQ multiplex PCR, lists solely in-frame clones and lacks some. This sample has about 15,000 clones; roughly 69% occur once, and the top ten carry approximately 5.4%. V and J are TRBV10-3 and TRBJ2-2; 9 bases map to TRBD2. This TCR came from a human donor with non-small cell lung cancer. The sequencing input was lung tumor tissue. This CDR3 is CAISSLAGLTGELFF. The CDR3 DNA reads TGTGCCATCAGTAGTCTAGCGGGACTCACCGGGGAGCTGTTTTTT.